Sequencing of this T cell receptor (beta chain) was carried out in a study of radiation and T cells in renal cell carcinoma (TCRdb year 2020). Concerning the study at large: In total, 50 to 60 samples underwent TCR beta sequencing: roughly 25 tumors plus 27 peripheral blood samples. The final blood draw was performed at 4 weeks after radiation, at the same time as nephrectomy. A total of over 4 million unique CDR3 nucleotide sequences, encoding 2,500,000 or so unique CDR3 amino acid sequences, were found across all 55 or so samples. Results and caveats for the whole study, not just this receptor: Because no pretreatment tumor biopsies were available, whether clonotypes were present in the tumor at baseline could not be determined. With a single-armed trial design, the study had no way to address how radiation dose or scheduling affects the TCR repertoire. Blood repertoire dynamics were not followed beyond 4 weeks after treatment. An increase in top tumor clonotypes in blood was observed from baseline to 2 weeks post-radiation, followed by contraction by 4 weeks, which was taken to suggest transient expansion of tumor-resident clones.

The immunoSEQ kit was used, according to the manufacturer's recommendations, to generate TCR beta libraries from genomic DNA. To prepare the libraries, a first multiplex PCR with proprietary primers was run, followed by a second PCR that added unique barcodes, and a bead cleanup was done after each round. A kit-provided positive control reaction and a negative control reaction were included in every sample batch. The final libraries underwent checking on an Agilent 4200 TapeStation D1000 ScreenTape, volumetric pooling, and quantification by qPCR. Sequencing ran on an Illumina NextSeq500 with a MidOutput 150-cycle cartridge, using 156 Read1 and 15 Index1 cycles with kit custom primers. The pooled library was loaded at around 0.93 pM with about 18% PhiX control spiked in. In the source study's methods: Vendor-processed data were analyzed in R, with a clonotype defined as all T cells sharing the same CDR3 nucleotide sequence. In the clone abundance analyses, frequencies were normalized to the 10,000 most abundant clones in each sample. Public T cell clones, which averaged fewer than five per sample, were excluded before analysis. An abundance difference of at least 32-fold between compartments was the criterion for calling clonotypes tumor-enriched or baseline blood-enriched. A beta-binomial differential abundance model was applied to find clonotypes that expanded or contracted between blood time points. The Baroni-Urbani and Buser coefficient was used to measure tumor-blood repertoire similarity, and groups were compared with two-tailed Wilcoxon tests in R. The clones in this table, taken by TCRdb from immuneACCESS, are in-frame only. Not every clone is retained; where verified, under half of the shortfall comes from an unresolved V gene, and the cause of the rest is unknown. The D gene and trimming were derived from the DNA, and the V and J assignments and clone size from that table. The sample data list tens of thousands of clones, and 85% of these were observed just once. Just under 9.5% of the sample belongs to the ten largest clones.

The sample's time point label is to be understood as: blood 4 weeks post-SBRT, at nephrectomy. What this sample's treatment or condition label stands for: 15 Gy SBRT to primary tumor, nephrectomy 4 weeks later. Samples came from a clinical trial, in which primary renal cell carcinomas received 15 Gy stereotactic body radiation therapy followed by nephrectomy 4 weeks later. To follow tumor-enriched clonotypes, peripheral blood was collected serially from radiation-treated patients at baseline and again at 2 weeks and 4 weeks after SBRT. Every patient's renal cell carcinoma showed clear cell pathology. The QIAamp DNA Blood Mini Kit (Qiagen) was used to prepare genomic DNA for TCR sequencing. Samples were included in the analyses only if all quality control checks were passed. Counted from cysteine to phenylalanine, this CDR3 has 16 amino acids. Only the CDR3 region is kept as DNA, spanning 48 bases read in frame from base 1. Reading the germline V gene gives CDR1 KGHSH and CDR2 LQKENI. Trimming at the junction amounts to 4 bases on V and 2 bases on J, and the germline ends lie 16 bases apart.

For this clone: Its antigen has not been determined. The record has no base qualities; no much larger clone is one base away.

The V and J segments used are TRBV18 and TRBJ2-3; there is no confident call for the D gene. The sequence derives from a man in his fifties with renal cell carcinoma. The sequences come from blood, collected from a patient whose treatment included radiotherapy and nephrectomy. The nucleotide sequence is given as TGTGCCAGCTCACGGAGCTCAGGCGGATTCACAGATACGCAGTATTTT. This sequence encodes CASSRSSGGFTDTQYF.